A single sample gave rise to the 20 T cell receptor beta chains below, sequenced in a study of T cell repertoires in cytomegalovirus infection. A single record per CDR3 protein comes from TCRdb applying MiXCR to the reads. The table includes about 360,000 distinct CDR3 sequences, 15% to 20% detected once. Sequenced: PBMCs. The source of these receptors is a human donor in good health (CMV status not recorded). Some clones in this sample may be carry-over from other donors' samples.

The V call is TRBV3-1, the J call TRBJ1-5; D remains unclear. This CDR3 is 16 amino acids long. Trimming removed 0 bases from V and 6 bases from J, with 15 bases in between. Looked up from germline, CDR1 is LGHDT and CDR2 is YNNKEL (reference sequence). The chain's CDR3 is CASSQDPRSEIQPQHF. The CDR3 bases are TGTGCCAGCAGCCAAGATCCAAGGTCCGAGATTCAGCCCCAGCATTTT.

V and J are TRBV10-3 and TRBJ2-6; D is uncertain. Germline CDR1 reads ENHRY; CDR2 reads SYGVKD. The CDR3 runs to 14 residues. Trimming shortened V by 8 bases and J by 4 bases, and 12 bases separated the two germline ends. CDR3 nucleotide sequence: TGTGCCATCTCCGACAATACGGGGGCCAACGTCCTGACTTTC. Its protein product is CAISDNTGANVLTF.

The chain couples TRBV5-1 to TRBJ2-7; TRBD2 agrees at 8 bases. The germline CDR1 and CDR2 sequences are SGHRS and YFSETQ. The CDR3 is made up of 18 amino acids. The V and J ends lost 5 bases and 2 bases, in that order; junction bases with no gene match: 18. CDR3 coding DNA: TGCGCCAGCAGTATGGTGCCGGCGGGAGGCGGACCTACCTACGAGCAGTACTTC. Protein sequence: CASSMVPAGGGPTYEQYF.

The chain has TRBV6-5 and TRBJ1-2; a weak D match, TRBD1 (6 bases). CDR3 length: 12 residues. Germline V CDR1 and CDR2: MNHEY, SVGAGI. Between the trimmed V and J ends, which lost 2 bases and 7 bases, there was a span of 8 bases. CDR3 sequence (DNA): TGTGCCAGCAGTTACGAGGGGGGTGGCTACACCTTC. This encodes CASSYEGGGYTF.

V gene TRBV15 combines with J gene TRBJ2-7, with TRBD2 matching 12 bases. Germline CDR1 and CDR2: LNHNV and YYDKDF (reference sequence). V shed 1 base and J 4 bases; nucleotides not matched to a gene: 2. The CDR3 runs to 15 residues. The CDR3 protein is CATSRGTSGMYEQYF. Written as DNA, the CDR3 is TGTGCCACCAGCAGAGGGACTAGCGGGATGTACGAGCAGTACTTC.

This clonotype appeared a single time. The chain joins TRBV5-4 to TRBJ2-3; D is uncertain. Germline CDR1 is SGHNT and CDR2 is YYREEE (reference sequence). The V gene lost 0 bases and the J gene lost 6 bases, with 11 bases spanning the gap. CDR3 length: 14 amino acids. The CDR3 DNA follows: TGTGCCAGCAGCTTGGGGCAGCCAAGGGATACGCAGTATTTT. This encodes CASSLGQPRDTQYF.

This clonotype was recorded once. The chain uses TRBV7-6 and TRBJ2-1; 7 nucleotides match TRBD2. CDR1 SGHVS and CDR2 FNYEAQ come from the germline V gene. After removal of 3 bases from V and 8 bases from J, the junction contained 16 bases not matched to a gene. The CDR3 spans 17 residues. CDR3 loop: CASSLWDSGWGGDEQFF. DNA for the CDR3: TGTGCCAGCAGCTTGTGGGATAGCGGGTGGGGTGGGGATGAGCAGTTCTTC.

This clonotype was observed a handful of times. This chain links TRBV19 with TRBJ2-3; D is unresolved. Looked up from germline, CDR1 is LNHDA and CDR2 is SQIVND (reference sequence). The CDR3 is made up of 15 amino acids. Deletions cut 2 bases from V and 1 base from J, with 10 bases between. CDR3 sequence (DNA): TGTGCCAGTAGTATAAGAGGAAGGCGCACAGATACGCAGTATTTT. The encoded protein is CASSIRGRRTDTQYF.

The V call is TRBV6-6, the J call TRBJ1-1; D remains ambiguous. CDR3 length: 13 amino acids. Germline CDR1 and CDR2: MNHNY and SVGAGI (reference sequence). Trimming stripped 5 bases from V and 1 base from J, with 8 bases between. CDR3 DNA sequence: TGTGCCAGCAGTAACGTCGGGAACACTGAAGCTTTCTTT. Amino acid sequence: CASSNVGNTEAFF.

This clonotype occurred many times. The rearrangement joins TRBV11-2 to TRBJ2-3; perhaps TRBD1 as D (5 bases). V lost 6 bases and J 3 bases, leaving 10 bases between the germline ends. Germline V gene lookup returns CDR1 SGHAT and CDR2 FQNNGV. CDR3 size: 13 residues. CDR3: CASRRSGTDTQYF. The CDR3, as DNA: TGTGCCAGCAGGCGGTCAGGGACAGATACGCAGTATTTT.

This sequence joins TRBV5-1 and TRBJ2-1, with 7 bases that match TRBD1. Germline V gives CDR1 SGHRS, CDR2 YFSETQ. V lost 4 bases, J lost 1 base, and 11 bases stayed unmatched. The CDR3 has 17 residues. For the CDR3, the DNA is TGCGCCAGCAGCCCCGACAGGGATTCAGGTTCCTACAATGAGCAGTTCTTC. Its protein product is CASSPDRDSGSYNEQFF.

The chain combines TRBV20-1 with TRBJ1-1; no definite D call. This CDR3 comprises 13 residues. V shed 6 bases and J shed 3 bases, with 14 bases lying between them. CDR1 DFQATT and CDR2 SNEGSKA come from the germline V gene (reference sequence). CDR3: CSASDPRDTEAFF. The CDR3 DNA reads TGCAGTGCGTCAGATCCGAGGGACACTGAAGCTTTCTTT.

The chain has TRBV27 and TRBJ2-3, with D possibly being TRBD1 (7 bases). Germline CDR1 is MNHEY and CDR2 is SMNVEV (reference sequence). There are 15 residues in the CDR3. Trimming took off 6 bases at V and 5 bases at J, with 18 bases between the two ends. This CDR3 reads CASRPLDREVDTQYF. CDR3 DNA sequence: TGTGCCAGCAGACCGCTCGACAGGGAGGTAGATACGCAGTATTTT.

This clonotype was counted many times. V and J are TRBV7-2 and TRBJ2-7; D remains ambiguous. The CDR3 has 13 residues. Trimming removed 4 bases at V and 3 bases at J, with 10 bases between. Per the germline V gene, CDR1 is SGHTA and CDR2 is FQGNSA. This CDR3 is CASSSPPDYEQYF. The CDR3 region has the DNA TGTGCCAGCAGCTCACCCCCCGACTACGAGCAGTACTTC.

In its sample, this clonotype was seen many times. The gene calls are TRBV7-9 and TRBJ2-1; the match to TRBD2 covers 7 bases. Germline lookup yields CDR1 SEHNR and CDR2 FQNEAQ (reference sequence). The CDR3 is 16 residues long. V gave up 4 bases and J gave up 12 bases; unmatched junction bases: 18. The CDR3 DNA reads as TGTGCCAGCAGCTCCGAGACTGTAAGAGTCGGCGGGAGGCAGTTCTTC. Translated: CASSSETVRVGGRQFF.

This clonotype was found many times. The gene calls are TRBV6-1 and TRBJ2-7; perhaps D is TRBD1 or TRBD2 (5 bases each). Between the trimmed V and J ends, which lost 5 bases and 3 bases, there was a span of 17 bases. Germline V lookup: CDR1 MNHNS, CDR2 SASEGT. The CDR3 runs to 15 residues. The chain's CDR3 is CASSSPGTGDYEQYF. Here the CDR3 DNA reads TGTGCCAGCAGTTCCCCAGGGACCGGGGACTACGAGCAGTACTTC.

This rearrangement joins TRBV7-9 to TRBJ2-7; possible D gene TRBD2, 6 bases. This CDR3 has 18 residues. V lost 5 bases and J 2 bases, leaving 25 bases between the germline ends. Looked up from germline, CDR1 is SEHNR and CDR2 is FQNEAQ (reference sequence). CDR3 in DNA: TGTGCCAGCAGCCCAAATTCATTGGGATTAGCGGCGACCTACGAGCAGTACTTC. This sequence encodes CASSPNSLGLAATYEQYF.

This clonotype appeared many times. V and J are TRBV7-9 and TRBJ2-7, with 8 bases identical to TRBD2. Germline loops: CDR1 SEHNR, CDR2 FQNEAQ (reference sequence). This CDR3 is built from 15 residues. V shed 5 bases, J shed 5 bases, and the junction held 11 bases outside the gene matches. The CDR3 coding sequence is TGTGCCAGCAGCCCTGAACGGCGGGGGGCGAACGAGCAGTACTTC. Protein sequence: CASSPERRGANEQYF.

This clonotype was detected ten times or more. The CDR3 is CASTLGAPHTQYF. The CDR3, as DNA: TGTGCCAGCACCCTGGGGGCTCCGCATACGCAGTATTTT. The rearrangement links TRBV12-3 or TRBV12-4 to TRBJ2-3; a weak D match, TRBD1 (6 bases). This CDR3 has 13 residues. V lost 7 bases, J lost 7 bases, and 15 bases lay in between.

The table lists this clonotype with many counts. The chain links TRBV7-2 to TRBJ2-7; 8 nucleotides agree with TRBD1. V shed 3 bases and J 2 bases; nucleotides not matched to a gene: 3. The CDR3 extends over 14 amino acids. Germline V gene data show CDR1 as SGHTA and CDR2 as FQGNSA. The CDR3 nucleotides are TGTGCCAGCAGCTTGTGGACAGGGACCTACGAGCAGTACTTC. This codes for CASSLWTGTYEQYF.